A single sample gave rise to the 22 T cell receptor beta chains below, sequenced in a study of metastatic and nonmetastatic thyroid tumors (dated by TCRdb to about 2020). Before undergoing thyroid surgery, none of the patients had been given any kind of treatment. To prepare the library, PCR was applied. The instrument was an Illumina HiSeq 4000. TCRdb redid the processing of the public reads, applying fastp at Q25 and MiXCR, and retained in-frame beta chains. The sample table shows 9,500 to 15,000 clones, and around 31% are seen once. The ten largest clones represent roughly 12% of the sample. Sample: tumor tissue. The receptors come from a female donor with papillary thyroid cancer or a benign thyroid nodule (not recorded which). Some clones in this sample may be carry-over from other donors' samples.

This clone was seen more than once but under ten times. The rearrangement joins TRBV6-1 to TRBJ1-2; no clear D gene. This CDR3 region has 13 residues. V was pared by 7 bases and J by 4 bases, with 13 bases between. CDR1 MNHNS and CDR2 SASEGT come from the germline V gene. CDR3 coding DNA: TGTGCCAGCATTGCGGACTGGGGCTATGGCTACACCTTC. Translated: CASIADWGYGYTF.

This sequence joins TRBV11-2 and TRBJ2-1; D may be TRBD2 (6 bases). Germline-derived CDR1 and CDR2 are SGHAT and FQNNGV. The V end was cut by 1 base, the J end by 7 bases, with 14 bases between. The CDR3 loop spans 15 amino acids. CDR3 sequence: CASSLGGVSFNEQFF. CDR3 DNA: TGTGCCAGCAGCTTAGGCGGGGTCTCCTTTAATGAGCAGTTCTTC.

This clone was recorded only once. Being one base from a much bigger clone, this may be a read error. The chain combines TRBV5-5 with TRBJ2-5; D not certain. V was cut by 1 base and J by 5 bases, with 12 bases left in between. Germline V gene data show CDR1 as SGHKS and CDR2 as YYEKEE (reference sequence). This CDR3 contains 14 residues. The DNA of the CDR3 is TGTGCCAGCAGCTTGTCCGCTACGAGCGAGACCCAGTACTTC. This encodes CASSLSATSETQYF. The whole variable domain, filled in from reference TRBV5-5 and TRBJ2-5, reads DAGVTQSPTHLIKTRGQQVTLRCSPISGHKSVSWYQQVLGQGPQFIFQYYEKEERGRGNFPDRFSARQFPNYSSELNVNALLLGDSALYLCASSLSATSETQYFGPGTRLLVL.

This clone has at least ten counts. The chain links TRBV2 to TRBJ1-4, with TRBD1 matching over 8 bases. This CDR3 has 14 residues. The V gene's germline CDR1 is SNHLY and CDR2 FYNNEI. After removal of 8 bases from V and 7 bases from J, the junction contained 9 bases not matched to a gene. In DNA, the CDR3 is TGTGCCAGCGGCGAAGCGACAGGGGCTGAAAAACTGTTTTTT. It translates to CASGEATGAEKLFF. The entire variable domain, with the rest obtained from reference TRBV2 and TRBJ1-4, is as follows: EPEVTQTPSHQVTQMGQEVILRCVPISNHLYFYWYRQILGQKVEFLVSFYNNEISEKSEIFDDQFSVERPDGSNFTLKIRSTKLEDSAMYFCASGEATGAEKLFFGSGTQLSVL.

This clone has a count of ten or more. The J gene is TRBJ1-1, the V gene TRBV7-9; D is perhaps TRBD1 (5 bases). This CDR3 comprises 12 residues. Germline CDR1 SEHNR, CDR2 FQNEAQ (reference sequence). V lost 11 bases, J lost 1 base, and 11 bases lay in between. The CDR3 DNA follows: TGTGCCTATGAGCAGGGGAACACTGAAGCTTTCTTT. It codes for CAYEQGNTEAFF. The whole variable domain, remainder taken from reference TRBV7-9 and TRBJ1-1, is DTGVSQNPRHKITKRGQNVTFRCDPISEHNRLYWYRQTLGQGPEFLTYFQNEAQLEKSRLLSDRFSAERPKGSFSTLEIQRTEQGDSAMYLCAYEQGNTEAFFGQGTRLTVV.

By proportion, this clone is medium-sized. The genes are TRBV28 and TRBJ2-7, with TRBD1 matching over 12 bases. This CDR3 spans 16 amino acids. Germline CDR1 reads MDHEN; CDR2 reads SYDVKM. V gave up 5 bases and J gave up 6 bases; unmatched junction bases: 11. The CDR3 protein is CASSQPRDRGLGEQYF. The CDR3, as DNA: TGTGCCAGCAGTCAGCCCCGGGACAGGGGGCTGGGCGAGCAGTACTTC. The complete variable domain, with remaining parts taken from reference TRBV28 and TRBJ2-7, reads DVKVTQSSRYLVKRTGEKVFLECVQDMDHENMFWYRQDPGLGLRLIYFSYDVKMKEKGDIPEGYSVSREKKERFSLILESASTNQTSMYLCASSQPRDRGLGEQYFGPGTRLTVT.

In this sample, this clone turned up a few times. The chain joins TRBV6-2 or TRBV6-3 to TRBJ1-2; 11 bases agree with TRBD1. The CDR3 totals 15 residues. Germline lookup yields CDR1 MNHEY and CDR2 SVGEGT. V lost 6 bases to trimming and J lost 10 bases; unmatched junction nucleotides: 13. In DNA form, the CDR3 reads TGTGCCAGCAGGCCGGGACAGGGGGAACTCTATTTCTACACCTTC. Amino acid sequence: CASRPGQGELYFYTF.

This clone rates as medium-sized (0.01 to 0.1%). The CDR3 sequence: CASSERRQHTEAFF. CDR3 sequence (DNA): TGTGCCAGCAGTGAGAGAAGGCAGCACACTGAAGCTTTCTTT. V is TRBV6-1 and J is TRBJ1-1; D gene unclear. Per germline, CDR1 MNHNS and CDR2 SASEGT. The germline V and J ends were trimmed by 3 bases and 3 bases, with 11 bases remaining between them. The CDR3 is made up of 14 amino acids.

This sequence joins TRBV5-1 and TRBJ2-7; the match to TRBD1 covers 9 bases. This CDR3 contains 14 residues. Germline values: CDR1 SGHRS, CDR2 YFSETQ. The V segment lost 3 bases and the J segment 1 base; nucleotides outside the gene matches: 2. The DNA of the CDR3 is TGCGCCAGCAGCTCACAGGGGGCGTCCTACGAGCAGTACTTC. As protein: CASSSQGASYEQYF.

This clone has more than one count but fewer than ten. The chain employs TRBV6-1 and TRBJ1-2; D not certain. CDR1 and CDR2 from the germline V gene are MNHNS and SASEGT. The CDR3 runs to 12 residues. Trimming removed 6 bases at V and 8 bases at J, with 13 bases between. This CDR3 reads CASREPPGGYTF. Written as DNA, the CDR3 is TGTGCCAGCAGGGAGCCCCCTGGGGGCTACACCTTC.

The rearrangement uses TRBV5-8 and TRBJ2-7; the D call may be TRBD1 or TRBD2 (6 bases each). The CDR3 sequence is 15 residues long. Trimming took 0 bases from V and 4 from J, leaving 14 bases between them. Per the germline V gene, CDR1 is SGHTS and CDR2 is YDEGEE. CDR3 sequence reads: CASSLESGAAYEQYF. The DNA for the CDR3 is TGTGCCAGCAGCTTGGAGTCGGGGGCGGCTTACGAGCAGTACTTC.

This chain uses TRBV30 with TRBJ2-1; D is perhaps TRBD1 or TRBD2 (6 bases each). The germline V gene encodes CDR1 GTSNPN and CDR2 SVGIG (reference sequence). This CDR3 has 11 amino acids. The V end was cut by 2 bases, the J end by 10 bases, with 9 bases between. CDR3 loop: CAWSRGVEQFF. The CDR3 DNA follows: TGTGCCTGGAGTAGGGGGGTCGAGCAGTTCTTC.

The rearrangement uses TRBV18 and TRBJ2-5, with D possibly being TRBD2 (5 bases). Per germline, CDR1 KGHSH and CDR2 LQKENI. V shed 6 bases and J shed 4 bases, with 12 bases lying between them. The CDR3 is 13 residues long. The CDR3 is CASSRAELETQYF. CDR3 bases: TGTGCCAGCTCGCGGGCGGAGCTAGAGACCCAGTACTTC.

This clone was detected once. The chain has TRBV11-2 and TRBJ1-4; D may be TRBD1 (5 bases). V lost 6 bases and J lost 5, with 10 bases in between. Germline CDR1 SGHAT, CDR2 FQNNGV. This CDR3 has 13 amino acids. CDR3 bases: TGTGCCAGCAGGATGGGGGGGAATGAAAAACTGTTTTTT. It is translated as CASRMGGNEKLFF. The whole variable domain, filled in from reference TRBV11-2 and TRBJ1-4, reads EAGVAQSPRYKIIEKRQSVAFWCNPISGHATLYWYQQILGQGPKLLIQFQNNGVVDDSQLPKDRFSAERLKGVDSTLKIQPAKLEDSAVYLCASRMGGNEKLFFGSGTQLSVL.

The chain couples TRBV18 to TRBJ1-2; a possible D gene is TRBD1 (6 bases). The germline gives CDR1 KGHSH, CDR2 LQKENI. Trimming stripped 2 bases from V and 1 base from J, with 14 bases between. CDR3 size: 16 residues. The CDR3: CASSPAQGRGNYGYTF. DNA of the CDR3: TGTGCCAGCTCACCAGCACAGGGCCGGGGTAACTATGGCTACACCTTC.

There are a few counts of this clone. This chain joins TRBV6-1 and TRBJ2-7; TRBD1 aligns across 7 bases. Per the germline V gene, CDR1 is MNHNS and CDR2 is SASEGT. Germline trimming cut 8 bases from V and 6 bases from J; bases unmatched to any gene: 13. The CDR3 is 14 amino acids. The CDR3 DNA reads as TGTGCCAGCGGGATGGAAGGGGGCGCGGGCGAGCAGTACTTC. Its translation: CASGMEGGAGEQYF.

This clone is medium-sized (0.01 to 0.1%). The chain combines TRBV6-1 with TRBJ2-1, with 9 bases aligning to TRBD2. This CDR3 region has 16 residues. The germline V gene encodes CDR1 MNHNS and CDR2 SASEGT. V dropped 9 bases and J dropped 6; count of bases not matched to a gene: 15. The CDR3 DNA reads TGTGCCAGTAGCTCCCCCGCGGGAGGGCCAGGCAATGAGCAGTTCTTC. Residues: CASSSPAGGPGNEQFF.

The chain recombines TRBV6-1 with TRBJ2-7; D is unclear. V was trimmed by 4 bases and J by 3 bases, leaving 7 bases between them. The CDR3 is 12 residues long. Looked up from germline, CDR1 is MNHNS and CDR2 is SASEGT. The CDR3 DNA is TGTGCCAGCAGTGGGGGATACTACGAGCAGTACTTC. Translated, it gives CASSGGYYEQYF.

The genes are TRBV2 and TRBJ2-2, with 13 bases fitting TRBD2. Looked up from germline, CDR1 is SNHLY and CDR2 is FYNNEI. The CDR3 contains 19 residues. The trim removed 1 base at V and 2 bases at J, leaving 7 bases unmatched. The CDR3 coding sequence is TGTGCCAGCAGTGAAGTCAATAGACTAGCGGGAGGAAACACCGGGGAGCTGTTTTTT. Protein product: CASSEVNRLAGGNTGELFF. Drawing the rest from reference TRBV2 and TRBJ2-2, the complete variable domain is EPEVTQTPSHQVTQMGQEVILRCVPISNHLYFYWYRQILGQKVEFLVSFYNNEISEKSEIFDDQFSVERPDGSNFTLKIRSTKLEDSAMYFCASSEVNRLAGGNTGELFFGEGSRLTVL.

This clone was observed a handful of times. The V call is TRBV6-6, the J call TRBJ1-1, with D perhaps matching TRBD1 (6 bases). V lost 1 base and J 4 bases, leaving 19 bases between the germline ends. The CDR3 length is 17 residues. Germline V gene data show CDR1 as MNHNY and CDR2 as SVGAGI (reference sequence). This chain's CDR3 is CASSYLVGGGSGTEAFF. CDR3 sequence (DNA): TGTGCCAGCAGTTACTTAGTAGGGGGTGGGAGCGGCACTGAAGCTTTCTTT.

This chain uses TRBV19 with TRBJ2-7, with 8 bases fitting TRBD2. J lost 0 bases, V lost 5 bases, and 6 bases had no gene match. The germline V gene has CDR1 LNHDA and CDR2 SQIVND (reference sequence). This CDR3 contains 15 residues. DNA for the CDR3: TGTGCCAGTAGTGCAGCTAGCGGGTCCTCCTACGAGCAGTACTTC. Amino acid sequence: CASSAASGSSYEQYF. Complete variable domain (other parts from reference TRBV19 and TRBJ2-7): DGGITQSPKYLFRKEGQNVTLSCEQNLNHDAMYWYRQDPGQGLRLIYYSQIVNDFQKGDIAEGYSVSREKKESFPLTVTSAQKNPTAFYLCASSAASGSSYEQYFGPGTRLTVT.

This clone is labeled as medium-sized. This chain joins TRBV19 and TRBJ2-5; D may correspond to TRBD1 or TRBD2 (5 bases each). The CDR3 consists of 15 residues. V lost 7 bases and J 5 bases, leaving 20 bases between the germline ends. Germline values: CDR1 LNHDA, CDR2 SQIVND (reference sequence). In DNA, the CDR3 is TGTGCCAGTACCTCCAGGGCATCGAGAGGGGAGACCCAGTACTTC. Translating it yields CASTSRASRGETQYF.